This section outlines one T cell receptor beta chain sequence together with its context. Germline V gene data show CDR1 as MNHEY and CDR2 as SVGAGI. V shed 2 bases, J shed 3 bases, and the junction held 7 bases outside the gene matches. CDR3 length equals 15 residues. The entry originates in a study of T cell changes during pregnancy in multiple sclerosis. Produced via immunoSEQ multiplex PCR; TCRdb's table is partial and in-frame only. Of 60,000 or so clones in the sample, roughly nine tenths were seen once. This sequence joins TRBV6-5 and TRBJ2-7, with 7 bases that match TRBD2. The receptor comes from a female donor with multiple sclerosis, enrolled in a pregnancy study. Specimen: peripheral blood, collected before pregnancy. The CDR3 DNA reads TGTGCCAGCAGTTACGGTCTGGGGGGGTACTACGAGCAGTACTTC. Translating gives CASSYGLGGYYEQYF.